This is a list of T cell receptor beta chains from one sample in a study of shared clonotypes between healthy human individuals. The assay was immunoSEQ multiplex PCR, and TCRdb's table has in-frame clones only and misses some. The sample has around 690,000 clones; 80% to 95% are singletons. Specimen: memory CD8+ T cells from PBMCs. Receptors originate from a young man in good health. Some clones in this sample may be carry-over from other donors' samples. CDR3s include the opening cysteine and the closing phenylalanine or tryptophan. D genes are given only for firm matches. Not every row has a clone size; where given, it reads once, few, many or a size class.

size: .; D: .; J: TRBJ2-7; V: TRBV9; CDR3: CASSSRLVVEQYF; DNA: TGTGCCAGCAGCTCCCGACTAGTTGTCGAGCAGTACTTC
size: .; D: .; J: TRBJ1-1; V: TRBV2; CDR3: CASIPGSRFMNTEAFF; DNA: TGTGCCAGCATACCAGGGTCTAGATTTATGAACACTGAAGCTTTCTTT
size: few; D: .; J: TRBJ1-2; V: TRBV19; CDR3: CASSIIHSSPDGYTF; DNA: TGTGCCAGTAGTATCATCCACTCCAGCCCGGATGGCTACACCTTC
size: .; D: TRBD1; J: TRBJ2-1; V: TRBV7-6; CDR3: CASSQDRAGRRFF; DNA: TGTGCCAGCAGCCAAGACAGGGCGGGTAGGAGGTTCTTC
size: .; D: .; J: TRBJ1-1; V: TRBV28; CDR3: CASSLHGELNTEAFF; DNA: TGTGCCAGCAGTCTCCATGGGGAGCTGAACACTGAAGCTTTCTTT
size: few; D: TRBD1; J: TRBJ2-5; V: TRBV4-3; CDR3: CASSQTGGRETQYF; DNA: TGCGCCAGCAGCCAGACAGGGGGCCGGGAGACCCAGTACTTC
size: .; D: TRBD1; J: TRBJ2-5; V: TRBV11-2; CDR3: CASSSRDREQETQYF; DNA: TGTGCCAGCAGCTCCCGGGACAGGGAGCAAGAGACCCAGTACTTC
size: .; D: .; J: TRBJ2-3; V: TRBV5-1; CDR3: CASSSGPGEDTQYF; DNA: TGCGCCAGCAGCTCGGGACCCGGGGAAGATACGCAGTATTTT
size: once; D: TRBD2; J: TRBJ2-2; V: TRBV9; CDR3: CASSVGRKGIAGELFF; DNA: TGTGCCAGCAGCGTCGGGAGGAAGGGAATCGCCGGGGAGCTGTTTTTT
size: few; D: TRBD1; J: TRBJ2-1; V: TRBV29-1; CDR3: CSVNDREPSYNEQFF; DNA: TGCAGCGTAAATGACAGGGAACCATCCTACAATGAGCAGTTCTTC
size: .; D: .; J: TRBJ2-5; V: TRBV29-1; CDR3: CSVEGGSQETQYF; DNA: TGCAGCGTGGAGGGGGGGAGCCAAGAGACCCAGTACTTC
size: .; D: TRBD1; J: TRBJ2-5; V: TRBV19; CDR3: CASSIRGQGRETQYF; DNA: TGTGCCAGTAGTATAAGGGGACAGGGACGAGAGACCCAGTACTTC
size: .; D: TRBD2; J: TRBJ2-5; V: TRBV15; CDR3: CATSSPSGSGETQYF; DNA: TGTGCCACCAGCAGTCCTAGCGGGAGCGGGGAGACCCAGTACTTC
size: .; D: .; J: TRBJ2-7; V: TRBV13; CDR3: CASSLGLYEQYF; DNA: TGTGCCAGCAGCTTAGGGCTTTACGAGCAGTACTTC
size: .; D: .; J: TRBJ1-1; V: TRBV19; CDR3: CASWDGVPTEAFF; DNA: TGTGCCTCTTGGGATGGGGTACCCACTGAAGCTTTCTTT
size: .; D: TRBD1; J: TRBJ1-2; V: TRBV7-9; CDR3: CASSAGTGSRYGYTF; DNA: TGTGCCAGCAGTGCCGGGACAGGGAGTCGCTATGGCTACACCTTC
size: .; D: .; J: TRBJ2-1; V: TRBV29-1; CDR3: CSVDREDSSYNEQFF; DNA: TGCAGCGTCGACCGGGAAGATTCGTCCTACAATGAGCAGTTCTTC
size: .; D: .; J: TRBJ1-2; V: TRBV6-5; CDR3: CASGTGGAYGYTF; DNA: TGTGCCAGCGGGACGGGGGGGGCCTATGGCTACACCTTC
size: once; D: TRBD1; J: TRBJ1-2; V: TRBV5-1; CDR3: CASSLGQGAPYGYTF; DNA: TGCGCCAGCAGCCTAGGACAGGGGGCACCTTATGGCTACACCTTC
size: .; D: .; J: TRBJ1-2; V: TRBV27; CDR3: CASSFSLDNSDGYGYTF; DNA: TGTGCCAGCAGTTTCTCGTTGGACAATTCTGATGGCTATGGCTACACCTTC
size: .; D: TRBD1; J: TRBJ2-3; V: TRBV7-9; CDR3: CASSHLVETGALRDTQYF; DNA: TGTGCCAGCAGCCACCTCGTTGAGACAGGGGCCCTCCGTGATACGCAGTATTTT
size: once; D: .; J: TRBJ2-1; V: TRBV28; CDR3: CASSLWGSSYNEQFF; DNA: TGTGCCAGCAGTTTATGGGGGAGCTCCTACAATGAGCAGTTCTTC
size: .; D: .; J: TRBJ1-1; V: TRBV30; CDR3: CAWSPGRTGWSEAFF; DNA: TGTGCCTGGAGTCCCGGTCGGACGGGGTGGTCTGAAGCTTTCTTT
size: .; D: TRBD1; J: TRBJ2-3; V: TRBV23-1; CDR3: CASSPNAPGGPLDTQYF; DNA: TGCGCCAGCAGTCCTAATGCCCCAGGGGGCCCTCTGGATACGCAGTATTTT
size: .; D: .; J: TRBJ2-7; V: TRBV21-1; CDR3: CASSNSADYYEQYF; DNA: TGTGCCAGCAGCAATTCGGCCGATTACTACGAGCAGTACTTC
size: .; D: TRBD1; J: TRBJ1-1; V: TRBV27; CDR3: CASSWAGGTEAFF; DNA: TGTGCCAGCAGTTGGGCAGGGGGCACTGAAGCTTTCTTT
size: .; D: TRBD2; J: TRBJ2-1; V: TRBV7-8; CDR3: CASSLVGSGPYNEQFF; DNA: TGTGCCAGCAGCTTAGTCGGTAGCGGGCCGTACAATGAGCAGTTCTTC
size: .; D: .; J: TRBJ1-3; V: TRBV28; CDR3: CASSMVRVISGNTIYF; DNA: TGTGCCAGCAGTATGGTCAGGGTCATATCTGGAAACACCATATATTTT